This TCR beta chain was sequenced during a study of blood T cell repertoires in COVID-19. At the level of the study: Some COVID-19 samples were acute and others convalescent; all came from the United States, Italy and Spain. PBMCs, B-cell-depleted T cells, or T cells provided the cDNA or gDNA that made up the material.

Original processing methods: The authors estimated nucleated cell counts from reference gene primer amplification. Only in-frame clones appear in the TCRdb table, and some are missing; sequencing was by immunoSEQ multiplex PCR. V, J and clone size were drawn from that table, and D and trimming were deduced from the DNA. The sample contains some 320,000 clones, around 92% of which appear only once. This CDR3 is 13 amino acids long. V lost 3 bases, J lost 1 base, and 6 bases lay in between. Per the germline V gene, CDR1 is MNHNS and CDR2 is SASEGT. Seattle patients were enrolled during active infection and followed longitudinally.

The sequence came from a woman under 40 with COVID-19, enrolled during active disease. The source material was peripheral blood. The J gene is TRBJ1-2, the V gene TRBV6-1; D is unresolved. The CDR3 nucleotides read TGTGCCAGCAGTGAGGAGAGTAACTATGGCTACACCTTC. This codes for CASSEESNYGYTF.